Listed below are T cell receptor beta chains from one sample, sequenced in a study of technical replicates of blood from a few donors. The data were produced by immunoSEQ multiplex PCR, yet TCRdb's version contains in-frame clones alone and is incomplete. The sample comprises approximately 79,000 clones, 75% to 95% of which are singletons, and about 0.39% rests with the top ten. Specimen: T cells isolated from PBMCs. All receptors come from a human donor in good health. Both conserved end residues are part of each CDR3. A D gene is named only where the DNA matches it firmly.

d_call,v_call,cdr3_aa
.,TRBV7-9,CASSGQPAEAFF
TRBD2,TRBV6-5,CASSYSERGEQYF
TRBD1,TRBV6-5,CASSYDRDNYEQYF
TRBD1,TRBV6-4,CASREDRGLGAGELFF
.,TRBV9,CASSAREGLMNTEAFF
TRBD1,TRBV25-1,CASSDGTGGWETQYF
TRBD1,TRBV28,CASSPGTGGYEQYF
.,TRBV19,CASSSSRGRAGEKLFF
.,TRBV18,CASSPETRSGEQYF
TRBD1,TRBV19,CASERQGSGEQYF